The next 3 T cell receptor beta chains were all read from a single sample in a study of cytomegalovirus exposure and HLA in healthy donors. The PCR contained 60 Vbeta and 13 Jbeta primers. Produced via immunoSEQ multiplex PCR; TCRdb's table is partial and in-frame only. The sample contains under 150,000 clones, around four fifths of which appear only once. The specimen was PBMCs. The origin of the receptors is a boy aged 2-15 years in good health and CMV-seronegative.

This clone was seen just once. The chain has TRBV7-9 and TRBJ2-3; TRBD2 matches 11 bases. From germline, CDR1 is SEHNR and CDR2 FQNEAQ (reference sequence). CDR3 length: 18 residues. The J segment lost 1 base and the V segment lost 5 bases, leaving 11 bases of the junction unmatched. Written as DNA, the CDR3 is TGTGCCAGCAGCCCACTAGCGGGAGCCTGGTCTGGCACAGATACGCAGTATTTT. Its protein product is CASSPLAGAWSGTDTQYF.

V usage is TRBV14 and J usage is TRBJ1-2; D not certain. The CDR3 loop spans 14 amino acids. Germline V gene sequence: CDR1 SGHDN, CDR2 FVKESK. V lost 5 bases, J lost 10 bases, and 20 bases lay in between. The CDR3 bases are TGTGCCAGCAGCTTTCGGACGGGGAGGACTGACTACACCTTC. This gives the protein CASSFRTGRTDYTF.

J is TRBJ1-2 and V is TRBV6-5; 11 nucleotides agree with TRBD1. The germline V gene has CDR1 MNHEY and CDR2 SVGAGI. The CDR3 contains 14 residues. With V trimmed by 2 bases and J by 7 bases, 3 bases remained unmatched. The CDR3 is CASSYGGTGGGYTF. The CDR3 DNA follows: TGTGCCAGCAGTTACGGGGGGACAGGGGGTGGCTACACCTTC.